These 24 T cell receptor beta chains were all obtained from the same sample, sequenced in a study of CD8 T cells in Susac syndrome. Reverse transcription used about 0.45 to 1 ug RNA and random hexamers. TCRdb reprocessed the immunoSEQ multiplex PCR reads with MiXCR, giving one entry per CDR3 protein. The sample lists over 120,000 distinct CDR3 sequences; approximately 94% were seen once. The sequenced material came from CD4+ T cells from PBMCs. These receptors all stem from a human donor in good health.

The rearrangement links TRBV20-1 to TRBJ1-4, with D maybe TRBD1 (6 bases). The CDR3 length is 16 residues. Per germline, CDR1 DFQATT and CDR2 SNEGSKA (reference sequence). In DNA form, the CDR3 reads TGCAGCGCAAGGGACACCGCGGGGACAACTAATGAAAAACTGTTTTTT. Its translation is CSARDTAGTTNEKLFF.

CDR3: CASSFSTTNEKLFF. The CDR3 coding sequence is TGCGCCAGCAGCTTCTCGACAACTAATGAAAAACTGTTTTTT. V and J are TRBV5-1 and TRBJ1-4; D remains unclear. The CDR3 length is 14 residues. Germline loops: CDR1 SGHRS, CDR2 YFSETQ. The V end lost 2 bases, the J end lost 0 bases, and 5 bases lay between the germline ends.

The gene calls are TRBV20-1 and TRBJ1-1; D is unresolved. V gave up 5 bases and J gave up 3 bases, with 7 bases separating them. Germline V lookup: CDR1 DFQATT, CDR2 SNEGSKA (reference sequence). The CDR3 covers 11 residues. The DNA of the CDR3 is TGCAGTGCTCCCAGGTACACTGAAGCTTTCTTT. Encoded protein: CSAPRYTEAFF.

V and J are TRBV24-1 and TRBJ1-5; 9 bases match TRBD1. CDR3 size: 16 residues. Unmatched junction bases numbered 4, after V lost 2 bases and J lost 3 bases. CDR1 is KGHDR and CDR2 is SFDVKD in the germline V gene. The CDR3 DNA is TGTGCCACCAGTGATTCGACAGGGGGACCCAATCAGCCCCAGCATTTT. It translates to CATSDSTGGPNQPQHF.

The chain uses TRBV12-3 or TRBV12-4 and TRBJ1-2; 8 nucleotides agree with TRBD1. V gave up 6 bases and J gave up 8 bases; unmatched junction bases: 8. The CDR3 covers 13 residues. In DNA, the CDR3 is TGTGCCAGCAGCCTGGACAGGGTTCGGGGCTACACCTTC. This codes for CASSLDRVRGYTF.

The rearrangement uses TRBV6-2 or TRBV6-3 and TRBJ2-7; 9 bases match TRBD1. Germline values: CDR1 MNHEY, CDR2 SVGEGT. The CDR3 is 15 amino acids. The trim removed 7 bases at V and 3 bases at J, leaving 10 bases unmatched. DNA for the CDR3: TGTGCCAGCAACCCAACCGGGACAGGGAACTACGAGCAGTACTTC. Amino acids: CASNPTGTGNYEQYF.

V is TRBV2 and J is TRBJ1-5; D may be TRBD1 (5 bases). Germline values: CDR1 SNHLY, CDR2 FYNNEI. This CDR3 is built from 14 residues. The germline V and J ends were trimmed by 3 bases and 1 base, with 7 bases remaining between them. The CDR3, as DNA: TGTGCCAGCAGTGACTGGGGGAGCAATCAGCCCCAGCATTTT. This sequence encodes CASSDWGSNQPQHF.

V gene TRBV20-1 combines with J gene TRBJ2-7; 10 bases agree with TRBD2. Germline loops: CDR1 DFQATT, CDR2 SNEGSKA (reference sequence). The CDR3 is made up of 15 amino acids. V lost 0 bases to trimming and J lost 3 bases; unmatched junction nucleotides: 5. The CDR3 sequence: CSARDRSSGSYEQYF. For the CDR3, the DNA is TGCAGTGCTAGAGATCGGTCTAGCGGGAGCTACGAGCAGTACTTC.

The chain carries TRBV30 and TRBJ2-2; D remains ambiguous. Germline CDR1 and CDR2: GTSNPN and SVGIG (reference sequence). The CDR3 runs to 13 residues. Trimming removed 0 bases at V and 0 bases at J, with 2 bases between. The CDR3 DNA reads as TGTGCCTGGAGTGTGTCGAACACCGGGGAGCTGTTTTTT. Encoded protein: CAWSVSNTGELFF.

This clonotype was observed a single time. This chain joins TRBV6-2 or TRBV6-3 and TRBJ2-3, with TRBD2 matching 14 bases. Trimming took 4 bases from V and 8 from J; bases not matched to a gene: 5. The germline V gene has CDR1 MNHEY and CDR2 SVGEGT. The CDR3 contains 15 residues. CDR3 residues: CASSSSGTSGSTQYF. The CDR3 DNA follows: TGTGCCAGCAGTTCCTCTGGGACTAGCGGGAGTACGCAGTATTTT.

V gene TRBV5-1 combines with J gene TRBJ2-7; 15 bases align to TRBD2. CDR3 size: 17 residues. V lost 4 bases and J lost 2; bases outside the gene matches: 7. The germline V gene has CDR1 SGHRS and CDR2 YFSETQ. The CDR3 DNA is TGCGCCAGCAGCCCGCCGGGACTAGCGGGAGGTCCCTACGAGCAGTACTTC. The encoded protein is CASSPPGLAGGPYEQYF.

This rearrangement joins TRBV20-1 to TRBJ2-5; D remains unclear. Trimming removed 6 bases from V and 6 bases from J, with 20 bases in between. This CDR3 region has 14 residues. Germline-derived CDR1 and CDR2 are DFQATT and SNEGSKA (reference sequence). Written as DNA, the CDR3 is TGCAGTGCCCCCCAGATGAGCCTAGGAAAGACCCAGTACTTC. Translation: CSAPQMSLGKTQYF.

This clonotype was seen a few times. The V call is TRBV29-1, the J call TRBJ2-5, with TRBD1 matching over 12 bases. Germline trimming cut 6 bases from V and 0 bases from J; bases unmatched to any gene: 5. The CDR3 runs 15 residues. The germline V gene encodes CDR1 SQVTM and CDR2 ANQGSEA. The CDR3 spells CSVVGTGGYQETQYF. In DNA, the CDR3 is TGCAGCGTGGTTGGGACAGGGGGCTACCAAGAGACCCAGTACTTC.

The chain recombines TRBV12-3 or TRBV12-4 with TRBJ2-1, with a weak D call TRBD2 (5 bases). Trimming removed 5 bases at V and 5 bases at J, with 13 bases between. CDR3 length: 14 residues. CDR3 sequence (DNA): TGTGCCAGCAGTCCCCGTCTGCGGGACAATGAGCAGTTCTTC. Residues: CASSPRLRDNEQFF.

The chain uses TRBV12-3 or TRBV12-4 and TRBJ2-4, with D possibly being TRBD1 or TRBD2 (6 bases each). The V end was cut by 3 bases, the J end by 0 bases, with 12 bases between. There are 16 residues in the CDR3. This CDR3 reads CASSLGGILAKNIQYF. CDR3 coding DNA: TGTGCCAGCAGTTTGGGGGGCATCCTAGCCAAAAACATTCAGTACTTC.

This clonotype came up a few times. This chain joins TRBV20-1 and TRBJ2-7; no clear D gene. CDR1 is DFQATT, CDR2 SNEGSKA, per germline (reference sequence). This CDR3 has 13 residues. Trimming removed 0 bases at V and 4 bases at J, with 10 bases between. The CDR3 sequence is CSARDVGRYEQYF. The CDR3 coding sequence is TGCAGTGCTAGAGATGTTGGCCGATACGAGCAGTACTTC.

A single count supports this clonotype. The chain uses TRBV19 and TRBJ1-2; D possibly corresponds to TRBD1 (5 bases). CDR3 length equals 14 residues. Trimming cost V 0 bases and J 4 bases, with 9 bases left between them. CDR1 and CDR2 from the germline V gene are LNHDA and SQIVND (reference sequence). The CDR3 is CASSIEGRTYGYTF. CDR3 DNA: TGTGCCAGTAGTATAGAGGGGCGCACCTATGGCTACACCTTC.

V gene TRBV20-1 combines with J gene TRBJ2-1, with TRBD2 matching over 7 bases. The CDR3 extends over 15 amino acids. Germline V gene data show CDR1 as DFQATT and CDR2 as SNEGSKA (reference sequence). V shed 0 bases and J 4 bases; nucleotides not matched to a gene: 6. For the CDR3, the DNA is TGCAGTGCTAGAGATCTCCTAGCGGCTTACAATGAGCAGTTCTTC. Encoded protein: CSARDLLAAYNEQFF.

This CDR3 reads CASSRSGQGYYEQYF. In DNA form, the CDR3 reads TGTGCCAGCAGTCGGTCGGGACAGGGCTACTACGAGCAGTACTTC. The chain joins TRBV2 to TRBJ2-7, with 9 bases lining up with TRBD1. J was trimmed by 3 bases and V by 5 bases; bases with no gene match: 8. In germline, CDR1 is SNHLY, CDR2 FYNNEI. The length of the CDR3 is 15 residues.

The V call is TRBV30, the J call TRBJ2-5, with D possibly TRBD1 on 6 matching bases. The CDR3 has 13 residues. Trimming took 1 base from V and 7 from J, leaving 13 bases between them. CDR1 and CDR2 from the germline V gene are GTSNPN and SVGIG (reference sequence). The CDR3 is CAWSDRALGTQYF. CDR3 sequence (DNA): TGTGCCTGGAGTGACAGGGCCTTGGGGACCCAGTACTTC.

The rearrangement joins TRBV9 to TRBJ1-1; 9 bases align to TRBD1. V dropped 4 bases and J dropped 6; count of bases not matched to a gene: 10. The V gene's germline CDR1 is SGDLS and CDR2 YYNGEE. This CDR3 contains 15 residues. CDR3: CASSPRQGEGAEAFF. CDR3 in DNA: TGTGCCAGCAGCCCCAGACAGGGGGAAGGCGCTGAAGCTTTCTTT.

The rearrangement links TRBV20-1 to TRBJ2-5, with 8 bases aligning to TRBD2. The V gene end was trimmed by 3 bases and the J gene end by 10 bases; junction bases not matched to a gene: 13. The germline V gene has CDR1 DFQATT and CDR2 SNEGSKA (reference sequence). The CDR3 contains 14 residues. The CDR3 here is CSASPTSGLRGQYF. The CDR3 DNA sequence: TGCAGTGCTAGTCCTACTAGCGGCCTCCGGGGCCAGTACTTC.

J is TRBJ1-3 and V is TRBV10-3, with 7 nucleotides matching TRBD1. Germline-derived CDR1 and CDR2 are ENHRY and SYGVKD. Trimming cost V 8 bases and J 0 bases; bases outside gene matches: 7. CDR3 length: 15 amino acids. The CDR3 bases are TGTGCCATCTCCCCGGGACAGCTCTCTGGAAACACCATATATTTT. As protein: CAISPGQLSGNTIYF.

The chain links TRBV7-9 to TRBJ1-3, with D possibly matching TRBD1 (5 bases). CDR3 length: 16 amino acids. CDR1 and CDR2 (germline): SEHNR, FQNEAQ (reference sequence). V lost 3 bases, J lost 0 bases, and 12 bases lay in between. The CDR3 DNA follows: TGTGCCAGCAGCTTGGGACTCCTAAGCTCTGGAAACACCATATATTTT. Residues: CASSLGLLSSGNTIYF.